One sample yielded the 23 T cell receptor beta chains listed below, sequenced in a study of T cell repertoires in cytomegalovirus infection. No antigens are known for them. One entry per CDR3 protein results from TCRdb running MiXCR on the reads. The table records approximately 730,000 distinct CDR3 sequences, around 35% of them present only once. The sample was cultured PBMCs, taken from culture after CMV antigen stimulation. Receptors originate from a human donor in good health (CMV status not recorded). Some clones in this sample may be carry-over from other donors' samples.

In its sample, this clonotype was seen a few times. This chain links TRBV6-5 with TRBJ2-5; 7 bases agree with TRBD1. With 0 bases clipped from V and 3 bases from J, the junction kept 4 bases outside the gene matches. The germline CDR1 and CDR2 sequences are MNHEY and SVGAGI. The CDR3 covers 15 residues. The CDR3 sequence: CASSYSGQGEETQYF. The CDR3, as DNA: TGTGCCAGCAGTTACTCCGGGCAGGGGGAAGAGACCCAGTACTTC.

The gene calls are TRBV4-1 and TRBJ1-4; unclear D gene. Trimming left V 4 bases short and J 6 bases short, with 12 bases between. Per germline, CDR1 MGHRA and CDR2 YSYEKL. The CDR3 loop spans 14 amino acids. DNA of the CDR3: TGCGCCAGCAGCCCACGAGGTATTGATGAAAAACTGTTTTTT. Its protein product is CASSPRGIDEKLFF.

This clonotype has just a few counts. J is TRBJ2-3 and V is TRBV5-1; tentative D call: TRBD2 (6 bases). CDR1 is SGHRS and CDR2 is YFSETQ in the germline V gene. This CDR3 contains 14 residues. Trimming took off 5 bases at V and 2 bases at J, with 12 bases between the two ends. For the CDR3, the DNA is TGCGCCAGCAGAAAGGGACTGATCACAGATACGCAGTATTTT. This sequence encodes CASRKGLITDTQYF.

This clonotype was recorded a few times. The chain combines TRBV25-1 with TRBJ2-7, with D perhaps matching TRBD1 (5 bases). The CDR3 runs to 14 residues. Germline CDR1 is MGHDK and CDR2 is SYGVNS. Trimming took 5 bases from V and 1 from J, leaving 12 bases between them. The CDR3 DNA reads as TGTGCCAGCAGTACGACAGAAATATCCTACGAGCAGTACTTC. It codes for CASSTTEISYEQYF.

J is TRBJ1-5 and V is TRBV12-3 or TRBV12-4; D possibly corresponds to TRBD1 (6 bases). V lost 4 bases and J 7 bases, leaving 11 bases between the germline ends. The CDR3 spans 13 residues. The CDR3 sequence is CASSSQGSQPQHF. In DNA form, the CDR3 reads TGTGCCAGCAGTTCACAGGGTTCGCAGCCCCAGCATTTT.

This chain links TRBV20-1 with TRBJ1-5; D remains ambiguous. Trimming cost V 5 bases and J 4 bases, with 9 bases left between them. Germline V gene data show CDR1 as DFQATT and CDR2 as SNEGSKA (reference sequence). This CDR3 has 12 residues. The CDR3 sequence: CSAEGSNQPQHF. The CDR3 nucleotides are TGCAGTGCTGAAGGATCTAATCAGCCCCAGCATTTT.

This clonotype was found a few times. The chain recombines TRBV5-1 with TRBJ2-5, with no clear D. The CDR3 runs to 13 residues. The V end lost 1 base, the J end lost 3 bases, and 7 bases lay between the germline ends. The V gene's germline CDR1 is SGHRS and CDR2 YFSETQ. The CDR3 is CASSLRGKETQYF. The CDR3, as DNA: TGCGCCAGCAGCTTGCGCGGTAAAGAGACCCAGTACTTC.

Only a few counts were recorded for this clonotype. This chain joins TRBV6-2 or TRBV6-3 and TRBJ2-7; D is unresolved. The V end was cut by 6 bases, the J end by 6 bases, with 12 bases between. This CDR3 comprises 12 residues. Germline-derived CDR1 and CDR2 are MNHEY and SVGEGT. The CDR3 nucleotides read TGTGCCAGCAGCGTAAGCCATCTCGAGCAGTACTTC. Translated, it gives CASSVSHLEQYF.

This sequence joins TRBV4-1 and TRBJ1-2; the match to TRBD1 covers 8 bases. This CDR3 comprises 14 residues. Germline CDR1 reads MGHRA; CDR2 reads YSYEKL. V shed 4 bases, J shed 7 bases, and the junction held 8 bases outside the gene matches. CDR3 amino acids: CASSLGQGISGYTF. CDR3 in DNA: TGCGCCAGCAGCCTCGGACAGGGAATCTCTGGCTACACCTTC.

The sample holds many counts of this clonotype. The chain is built from TRBV7-2 and TRBJ1-5; D ambiguous. The CDR3 is made up of 17 amino acids. The V end lost 5 bases, the J end lost 2 bases, and 19 bases lay between the germline ends. Germline V gene lookup returns CDR1 SGHTA and CDR2 FQGNSA. This CDR3 is CASSHLGPTRGNQPQHF. The DNA for the CDR3 is TGTGCCAGCAGCCATCTCGGACCCACGCGCGGCAATCAGCCCCAGCATTTT.

This chain joins TRBV11-2 and TRBJ1-2; tentatively, D is TRBD1 (5 bases). Germline CDR1 reads SGHAT; CDR2 reads FQNNGV. Trimming shortened V by 5 bases and J by 9 bases, and 19 bases separated the two germline ends. CDR3 length equals 14 residues. CDR3 in amino acids: CASSLRRGRESYTF. The CDR3 region has the DNA TGTGCCAGCAGCCTAAGGAGGGGACGAGAGAGCTACACCTTC. Full variable domain (missing parts from reference TRBV11-2 and TRBJ1-2): EAGVAQSPRYKIIEKRQSVAFWCNPISGHATLYWYQQILGQGPKLLIQFQNNGVVDDSQLPKDRFSAERLKGVDSTLKIQPAKLEDSAVYLCASSLRRGRESYTFGSGTRLTVV.

This clonotype was counted a single time. V is TRBV5-5 and J is TRBJ1-2, with TRBD1 as a possible D gene (6 bases). Germline V gene lookup returns CDR1 SGHKS and CDR2 YYEKEE (reference sequence). V lost 0 bases and J 5 bases, leaving 17 bases between the germline ends. The CDR3 length is 16 residues. Written as DNA, the CDR3 is TGTGCCAGCAGCTTGGTCTTTCGGACAGAGGGATATGGCTACACCTTC. Protein: CASSLVFRTEGYGYTF. Complete variable domain (other parts from reference TRBV5-5 and TRBJ1-2): DAGVTQSPTHLIKTRGQQVTLRCSPISGHKSVSWYQQVLGQGPQFIFQYYEKEERGRGNFPDRFSARQFPNYSSELNVNALLLGDSALYLCASSLVFRTEGYGYTFGSGTRLTVV.

This clonotype occurred a few times. The chain joins TRBV15 to TRBJ1-2; D perhaps matches TRBD1 (6 bases). This CDR3 region has 13 residues. The V gene's germline CDR1 is LNHNV and CDR2 YYDKDF (reference sequence). V shed 1 base and J shed 8 bases, with 11 bases lying between them. The DNA for the CDR3 is TGTGCCACCAGCAGAGTGGGGGCGGACGGCTACACCTTC. Protein: CATSRVGADGYTF.

The rearrangement links TRBV12-3 or TRBV12-4 to TRBJ2-7; 11 nucleotides line up with TRBD1. With V trimmed by 6 bases and J by 2 bases, 6 bases remained unmatched. CDR3 length equals 15 residues. The DNA of the CDR3 is TGTGCCAGCAGACCGGGACAGGGGGAAACCTACGAGCAGTACTTC. Translating it yields CASRPGQGETYEQYF.

This chain links TRBV12-3 or TRBV12-4 with TRBJ2-5; 8 bases align to TRBD1. V dropped 4 bases and J dropped 4; count of bases not matched to a gene: 5. The CDR3 is made up of 14 amino acids. CDR3 sequence: CASSSNDRGETQYF. The CDR3 DNA is TGTGCCAGCAGTTCCAACGACAGGGGAGAGACCCAGTACTTC.

This clonotype turned up a few times. The gene calls are TRBV12-3 or TRBV12-4 and TRBJ1-4; no clear D. The CDR3 has 17 residues. Trimming left V 5 bases short and J 2 bases short, with 18 bases between. The CDR3 loop is CASSPHGRVRTNEKLFF. DNA of the CDR3: TGTGCCAGCAGTCCGCACGGGCGGGTGAGGACTAATGAAAAACTGTTTTTT.

This chain joins TRBV6-5 and TRBJ1-5; D is uncertain. This CDR3 has 13 amino acids. With 8 bases removed from V and 4 bases from J, the gap between germline ends came to 12 bases. Per germline, CDR1 MNHEY and CDR2 SVGAGI. Written as DNA, the CDR3 is TGTGCCAGCTTCGCCGGACCGAATCAGCCCCAGCATTTT. As protein: CASFAGPNQPQHF.

There are many counts of this clonotype. The chain recombines TRBV4-1 with TRBJ1-1; D unresolved. V lost 1 base to trimming and J lost 4 bases, with 7 bases between them. The CDR3 contains 13 residues. Germline V lookup: CDR1 MGHRA, CDR2 YSYEKL. The CDR3 sequence is CASSQGSGTEAFF. DNA of the CDR3: TGCGCCAGCAGCCAAGGTTCGGGCACTGAAGCTTTCTTT.

V gene TRBV18 combines with J gene TRBJ1-1; weak D call: TRBD1 (6 bases). This CDR3 has 14 amino acids. The germline gives CDR1 KGHSH, CDR2 LQKENI. V was trimmed by 2 bases and J by 7 bases, leaving 14 bases between them. CDR3 in DNA: TGTGCCAGCTCACCAAACAGGGTGGAAAGTGAAGCTTTCTTT. This sequence encodes CASSPNRVESEAFF.

This clonotype occurred a few times. The chain has TRBV6-6 and TRBJ2-2; 7 bases map to TRBD1. Trimming removed 10 bases from V and 2 bases from J; junction bases left unmatched: 7. In germline, CDR1 is MNHNY, CDR2 SVGAGI (reference sequence). The CDR3 is made up of 14 amino acids. The CDR3 loop reads CATYHRGNTGELFF. The CDR3 nucleotides read TGTGCCACCTACCACAGGGGAAACACCGGGGAGCTGTTTTTT.

The chain has TRBV6-2 or TRBV6-3 and TRBJ2-3, with D uncertain. The CDR3 consists of 17 residues. Germline V gene lookup returns CDR1 MNHEY and CDR2 SVGEGT. Trimming removed 2 bases at V and 3 bases at J, with 18 bases between. CDR3 coding DNA: TGTGCCAGCAGTTACAACCGAGTACCGATGGGGACAGATACGCAGTATTTT. Protein product: CASSYNRVPMGTDTQYF.

This sequence joins TRBV28 and TRBJ1-1; D may be TRBD1 (5 bases). Germline CDR1 and CDR2: MDHEN and SYDVKM. Trimming pared 3 bases from V and 3 bases from J, leaving 14 bases between. CDR3 length equals 15 residues. The CDR3 here is CASSFIRVVDTEAFF. CDR3 DNA: TGTGCCAGCAGTTTTATCAGGGTGGTGGACACTGAAGCTTTCTTT.

This clonotype was recorded many times. CDR3 sequence reads: CASSSTSGSPNEQFF. In nucleotides, the CDR3 is TGTGCCAGCAGCTCGACTAGCGGGAGTCCGAATGAGCAGTTCTTC. This rearrangement joins TRBV7-6 to TRBJ2-1; 12 nucleotides align to TRBD2. The junction had 5 bases not matched to a gene; V was cut back by 4 bases and J by 7 bases. This CDR3 region has 15 residues. Germline V lookup: CDR1 SGHVS, CDR2 FNYEAQ.